Listed below are T cell receptor beta chains from one sample, sequenced in a study of regulatory T cells in long-lasting Graves disease. Each CDR3 protein gets one entry after TCRdb re-called the multiplex PCR reads with MiXCR. The sample contains roughly 400,000 distinct CDR3 sequences, around 21% of which appear only once. Source: peripheral blood mononuclear cells (PBMCs), taken when the disease was refractory, from a patient treated with antithyroid drugs. All receptors come from a female donor with Graves disease. Both conserved end residues are part of each CDR3. D genes are given only for firm matches. The size of a clone is reported for some rows only, either as once, few or many, or as a class for expanded clones.

V	D	size	J	CDR3	DNA
TRBV20-1	TRBD2	NA	TRBJ2-7	CSAAPSGRLLYEQYF	TGCAGTGCAGCTCCTAGCGGGAGGCTCTTGTACGAGCAGTACTTC
TRBV7-3	NA	NA	TRBJ2-7	CASSPNFEQYF	TGTGCCAGCAGCCCCAACTTCGAGCAGTACTTC
TRBV2	TRBD1	many	TRBJ1-5	CASRAGQGVNQPQHF	TGTGCCAGCAGGGCCGGACAGGGGGTGAATCAGCCCCAGCATTTT
TRBV28	NA	many	TRBJ2-7	CASSPTNIGYEQYF	TGTGCCAGCAGTCCGACCAACATAGGCTACGAGCAGTACTTC
TRBV11-1	TRBD2	many	TRBJ2-5	CASSPPGLAGRFQETQYF	TGTGCCAGCAGCCCTCCGGGACTAGCGGGACGATTCCAAGAGACCCAGTACTTC
TRBV6-5	NA	few	TRBJ2-2	CASSYSRTNPTTGELFF	TGTGCCAGCAGTTACTCGAGGACCAATCCTACCACCGGGGAGCTGTTTTTT
TRBV12-3/TRBV12-4	TRBD2	many	TRBJ2-2	CASSYRLAGNTGELFF	TGTGCCAGCAGTTACCGACTAGCGGGAAACACCGGGGAGCTGTTTTTT
TRBV12-3/TRBV12-4	NA	many	TRBJ2-2	CASRRLAGELFF	TGTGCCAGCAGGAGACTAGCCGGGGAGCTGTTTTTT
TRBV29-1	NA	few	TRBJ2-2	CSVVGQNTGELFF	TGCAGCGTTGTTGGGCAGAACACCGGGGAGCTGTTTTTT
TRBV6-2/TRBV6-3	TRBD1	many	TRBJ1-2	CASSSLGQGISGYTF	TGTGCCAGCAGTTCCCTGGGACAGGGGATCTCTGGCTACACCTTC
TRBV19	NA	NA	TRBJ1-1	CASSQKPNAEAFF	TGTGCCAGTAGTCAGAAACCGAACGCTGAAGCTTTCTTT
TRBV30	NA	many	TRBJ1-1	CAWTGGPRATEAFF	TGTGCCTGGACCGGGGGGCCTCGAGCCACTGAAGCTTTCTTT
TRBV28	TRBD1	many	TRBJ1-5	CASIQGGIQPQHF	TGTGCCAGCATACAGGGGGGTATTCAGCCCCAGCATTTT
TRBV7-2	NA	many	TRBJ1-1	CASSFRAGNTEAFF	TGTGCCAGCAGCTTCAGGGCGGGGAACACTGAAGCTTTCTTT
TRBV7-3	TRBD1	NA	TRBJ2-1	CASSPTQGAVYNEQFF	TGTGCCAGCAGCCCGACACAGGGGGCGGTGTACAATGAGCAGTTCTTC
TRBV7-9	NA	few	TRBJ2-7	CASSSTTGPAYEQYF	TGTGCCAGCAGCTCGACCACGGGACCAGCCTACGAGCAGTACTTC
TRBV29-1	NA	once	TRBJ2-7	CSVAGGFSSYEQYF	TGCAGCGTTGCCGGAGGTTTCAGCTCCTACGAGCAGTACTTC
TRBV27	NA	NA	TRBJ2-1	CASSLVGGGRGANEQFF	TGTGCCAGCAGTTTAGTTGGCGGAGGACGGGGGGCAAATGAGCAGTTCTTC
TRBV20-1	NA	few	TRBJ2-7	CSASVQPTYEQYF	TGCAGTGCTAGCGTACAGCCAACCTACGAGCAGTACTTC
TRBV28	TRBD1	many	TRBJ1-2	CASRTGQQTYGYTF	TGTGCCAGCAGAACGGGACAGCAGACCTATGGCTACACCTTC
TRBV3-1	NA	NA	TRBJ2-2	CASNVNTGELFF	TGTGCCAGCAACGTGAACACCGGGGAGCTGTTTTTT
TRBV7-9	NA	few	TRBJ2-2	CASGVDTGELFF	TGTGCCAGCGGAGTAGACACCGGGGAGCTGTTTTTT
TRBV6-1	NA	NA	TRBJ1-1	CASTHVGHSNTEAFF	TGTGCCAGCACCCACGTGGGACACTCGAACACTGAAGCTTTCTTT
TRBV28	NA	many	TRBJ2-4	CASSSDSLNIQYF	TGTGCCAGCAGCTCCGACAGTTTGAACATTCAGTACTTC
TRBV7-6	TRBD2	few	TRBJ2-5	CASSPGLAAQYF	TGTGCCAGCAGCCCAGGACTAGCGGCCCAGTACTTC
TRBV28	NA	many	TRBJ2-7	CASSTRTRRGNEQYF	TGTGCCAGCAGTACCCGGACTAGGAGGGGGAACGAGCAGTACTTC
TRBV7-9	NA	many	TRBJ2-7	CASSPQGRSYEQYF	TGTGCCAGCAGTCCACAGGGCCGCTCCTACGAGCAGTACTTC
TRBV5-1	TRBD2	NA	TRBJ2-7	CASSFGGSGNEQYF	TGCGCCAGCAGCTTTGGAGGGAGCGGGAACGAGCAGTACTTC